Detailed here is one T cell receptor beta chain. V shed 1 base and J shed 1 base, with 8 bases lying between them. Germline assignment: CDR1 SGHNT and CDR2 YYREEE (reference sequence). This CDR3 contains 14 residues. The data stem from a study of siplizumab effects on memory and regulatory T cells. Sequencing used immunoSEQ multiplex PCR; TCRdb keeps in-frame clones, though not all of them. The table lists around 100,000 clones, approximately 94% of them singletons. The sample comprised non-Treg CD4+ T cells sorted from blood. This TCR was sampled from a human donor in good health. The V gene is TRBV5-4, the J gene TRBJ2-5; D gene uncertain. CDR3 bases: TGTGCCAGCAGCTTGAGTTTGACCCAAGAGACCCAGTACTTC. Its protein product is CASSLSLTQETQYF.